This T cell receptor beta chain was captured by sequencing in a study of cytomegalovirus exposure and HLA in healthy donors. General observations from the study: Equally common other TCR beta chains were less clonally expanded than HLA-associated ones, a later analysis found. About 87% or about 30% of the time was how often most TCR beta V segments were productive, according to an earlier analysis.

For this clone: Its antigen is unknown.

The PCR was carried out with 60 Vbeta primers and 13 Jbeta primers. The assay was immunoSEQ multiplex PCR, and TCRdb's table has in-frame clones only and misses some. Among 140,000 to 150,000 clones listed, roughly three quarters were seen once. Per germline, CDR1 LNHDA and CDR2 SQIVND (reference sequence). This CDR3 region has 17 residues. Trimming shortened V by 3 bases and J by 0 bases, and 15 bases separated the two germline ends. The sample was PBMCs. This receptor was identified in a woman between 40 and 55 years old in good health and CMV-seropositive. The chain employs TRBV19 and TRBJ1-5; D ambiguous. CDR3: CASSIIPSDNSNQPQHF. The CDR3 DNA reads TGTGCCAGTAGTATTATTCCGTCAGATAATAGCAATCAGCCCCAGCATTTT.